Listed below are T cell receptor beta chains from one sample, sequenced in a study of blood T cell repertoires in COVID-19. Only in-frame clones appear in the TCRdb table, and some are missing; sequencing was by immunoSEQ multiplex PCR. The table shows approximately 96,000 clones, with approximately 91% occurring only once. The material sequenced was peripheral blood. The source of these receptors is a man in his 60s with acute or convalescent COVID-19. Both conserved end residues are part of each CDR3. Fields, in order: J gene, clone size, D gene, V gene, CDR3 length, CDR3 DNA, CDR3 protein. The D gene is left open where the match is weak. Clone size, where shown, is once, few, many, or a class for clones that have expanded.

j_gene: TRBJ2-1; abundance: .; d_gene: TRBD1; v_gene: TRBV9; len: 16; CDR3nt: TGTGCCAGCAGCTACATTTCCGGGACAGGCTCCAATGAGCAGTTCTTC; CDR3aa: CASSYISGTGSNEQFF
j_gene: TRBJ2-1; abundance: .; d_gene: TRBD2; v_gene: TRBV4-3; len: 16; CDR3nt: TGCGCCAGCAGCCAAGATTTGGCTAGCGGGAGCGATGAGCAGTTCTTC; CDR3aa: CASSQDLASGSDEQFF
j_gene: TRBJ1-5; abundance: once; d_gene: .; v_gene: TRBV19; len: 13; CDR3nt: TGTGCCAGTAGTAGGAGTAGCAATCAGCCCCAGCATTTT; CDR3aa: CASSRSSNQPQHF
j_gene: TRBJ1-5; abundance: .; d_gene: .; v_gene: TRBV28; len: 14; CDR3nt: TGTGCCAGCAGTGCAGGGGATGGCAATCAGCCCCAGCATTTT; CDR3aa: CASSAGDGNQPQHF
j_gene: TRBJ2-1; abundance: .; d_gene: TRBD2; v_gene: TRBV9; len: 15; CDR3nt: TGTGCCAGCAGCCAAAGCGGGAGGGCCTACAATGAGCAGTTCTTC; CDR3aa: CASSQSGRAYNEQFF
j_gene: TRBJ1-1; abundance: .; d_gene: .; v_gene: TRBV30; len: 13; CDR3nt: TGTGCCGGAGGGGACGGGGGGCGTACTGAAGCTTTCTTT; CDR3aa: CAGGDGGRTEAFF
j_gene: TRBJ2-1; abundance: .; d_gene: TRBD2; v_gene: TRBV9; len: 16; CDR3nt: TGTGCCAGCAGCGCCGGACTAGCAAGCTCCTACAATGAGCAGTTCTTC; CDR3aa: CASSAGLASSYNEQFF
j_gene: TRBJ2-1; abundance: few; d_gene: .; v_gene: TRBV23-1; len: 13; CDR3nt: TGCGCCAGCAGTCCCCTCGGGAGCAATGAGCAGTTCTTC; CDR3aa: CASSPLGSNEQFF
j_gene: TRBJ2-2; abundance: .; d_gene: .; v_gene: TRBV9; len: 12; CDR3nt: TGTGCCAGCAGCCTAAATACCGGGGAGCTGTTTTTT; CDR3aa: CASSLNTGELFF
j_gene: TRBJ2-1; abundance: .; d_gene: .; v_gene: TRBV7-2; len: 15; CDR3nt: TGTGCCAGCAGCTTAGCGGTTAGCTCCTACAATGAGCAGTTCTTC; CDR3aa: CASSLAVSSYNEQFF
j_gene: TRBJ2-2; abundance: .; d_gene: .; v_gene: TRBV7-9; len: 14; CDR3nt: TGTGCCAGCAGCTTAGCCCCTAGTTCCCGGGAGCTGTTTTTT; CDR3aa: CASSLAPSSRELFF
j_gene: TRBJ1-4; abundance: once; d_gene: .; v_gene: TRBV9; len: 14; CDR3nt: TGTGCCAGCAGCGTGTCCGGGGAGGGAGGAAAACTGTTTTTT; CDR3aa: CASSVSGEGGKLFF
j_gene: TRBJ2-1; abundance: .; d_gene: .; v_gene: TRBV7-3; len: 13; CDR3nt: TGTGCCAGCAGCTTAAGTGGCGGCTATGAGCAGTTCTTC; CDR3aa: CASSLSGGYEQFF
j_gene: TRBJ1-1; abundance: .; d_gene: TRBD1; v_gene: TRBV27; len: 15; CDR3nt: TGTGCCAGCAGTCCGCCGACAGGGTGGAACACTGAAGCTTTCTTT; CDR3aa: CASSPPTGWNTEAFF
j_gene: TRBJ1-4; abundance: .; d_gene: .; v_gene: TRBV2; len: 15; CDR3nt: TGTGCCAGCAGTGATAGAGGGCAGATTAATGAAAAACTGTTTTTT; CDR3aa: CASSDRGQINEKLFF
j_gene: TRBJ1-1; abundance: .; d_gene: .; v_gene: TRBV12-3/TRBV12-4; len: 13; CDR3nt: TGTGCCAGCAGTTTATCGGTGAACACTGAAGCTTTCTTT; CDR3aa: CASSLSVNTEAFF
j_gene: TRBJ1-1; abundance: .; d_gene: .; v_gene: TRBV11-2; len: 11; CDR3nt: TGTGCCAGCAGCTTATCCAAAATGGCTTTCTTT; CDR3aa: CASSLSKMAFF
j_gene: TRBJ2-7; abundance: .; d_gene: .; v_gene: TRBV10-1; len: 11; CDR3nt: TGCGCCAGCAGTGACGGCTACGAGCAGTACTTC; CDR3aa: CASSDGYEQYF
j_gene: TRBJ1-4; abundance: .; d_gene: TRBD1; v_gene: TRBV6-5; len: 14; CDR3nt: TGTGCCAGCAGTTACCTGGACAGGGGTGAAAAACTGTTTTTT; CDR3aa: CASSYLDRGEKLFF
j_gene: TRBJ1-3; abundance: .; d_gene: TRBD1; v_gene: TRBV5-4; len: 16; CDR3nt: TGTGCCAGCAGCCTAGAACGGACAGGGGCAGGAAACACCATATATTTT; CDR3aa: CASSLERTGAGNTIYF
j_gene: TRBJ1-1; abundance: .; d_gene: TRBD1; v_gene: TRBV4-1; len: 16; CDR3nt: TGCGCCAGCAGACCGGGACAGGGCGCTTTGAACACTGAAGCTTTCTTT; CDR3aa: CASRPGQGALNTEAFF
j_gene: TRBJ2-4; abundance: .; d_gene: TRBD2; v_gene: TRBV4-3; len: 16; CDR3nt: TGCGCCAGCAGCCAAGGCCTTGCGGGAGGTCTTGACATTCAGTACTTC; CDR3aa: CASSQGLAGGLDIQYF
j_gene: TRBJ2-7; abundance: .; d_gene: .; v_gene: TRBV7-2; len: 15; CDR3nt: TGTGCCAGCAGCGTCGCGGGGGCCTCCCTCTACGAGCAGTACTTC; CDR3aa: CASSVAGASLYEQYF
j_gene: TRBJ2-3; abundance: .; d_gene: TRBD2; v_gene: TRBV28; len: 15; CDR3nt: TGTGCCAGCAGTTCTACTAGCGGGACCGTGCATACGCAGTATTTT; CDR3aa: CASSSTSGTVHTQYF
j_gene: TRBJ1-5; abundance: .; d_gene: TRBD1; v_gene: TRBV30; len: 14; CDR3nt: TGTGCCTGGGGACAGGTTTATAGCAATCAGCCCCAGCATTTT; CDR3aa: CAWGQVYSNQPQHF
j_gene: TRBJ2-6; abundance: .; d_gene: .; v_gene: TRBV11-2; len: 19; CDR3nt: TGTGCCAGCCGTAGGGGTAGGGGGAGGGAAGGTTCTGGGGCCAACGTCCTGACTTTC; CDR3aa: CASRRGRGREGSGANVLTF
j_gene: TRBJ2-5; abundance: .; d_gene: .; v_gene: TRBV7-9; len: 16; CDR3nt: TGTGCCAGCAGCCCCAAGACCAGCGGCGGGTCTGAGACCCAGTACTTC; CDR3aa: CASSPKTSGGSETQYF
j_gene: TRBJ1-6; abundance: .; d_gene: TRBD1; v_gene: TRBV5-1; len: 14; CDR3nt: TGCGCCAGCAGCGTCGGACAGGGCAATTCACCCCTCCACTTT; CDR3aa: CASSVGQGNSPLHF
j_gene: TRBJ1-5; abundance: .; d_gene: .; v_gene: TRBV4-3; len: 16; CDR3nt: TGCGCCAGCAGCCACAACTTCCGGGAGAGTGGTCAGCCCCAGCATTTT; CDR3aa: CASSHNFRESGQPQHF
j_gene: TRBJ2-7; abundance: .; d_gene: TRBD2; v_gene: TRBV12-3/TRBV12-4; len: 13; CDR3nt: TGTGCCAGCAGTATAGCGGGAGCAAACGAGCAGTACTTC; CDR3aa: CASSIAGANEQYF
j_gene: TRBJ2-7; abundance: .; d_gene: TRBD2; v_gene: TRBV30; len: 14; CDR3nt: TGTGCCTGGAGCGCCGTAGGGACTAGCGTCCTCCAGTACTTC; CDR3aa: CAWSAVGTSVLQYF
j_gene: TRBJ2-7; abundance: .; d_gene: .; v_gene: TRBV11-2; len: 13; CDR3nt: TGTGCCAGCAAATACCAACCATGGGCCGAGCAGTACTTC; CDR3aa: CASKYQPWAEQYF
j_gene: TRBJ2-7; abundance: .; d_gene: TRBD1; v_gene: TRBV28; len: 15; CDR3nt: TGTGCCAGCAGTTTAGGGGGGACAGGTCTCTACGAGCAGTACTTC; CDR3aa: CASSLGGTGLYEQYF
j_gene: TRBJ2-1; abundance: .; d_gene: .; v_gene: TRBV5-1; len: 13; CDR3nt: TGCGCCAGCAGCTTGGGGAGGGATAATGAGCAGTTCTTC; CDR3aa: CASSLGRDNEQFF
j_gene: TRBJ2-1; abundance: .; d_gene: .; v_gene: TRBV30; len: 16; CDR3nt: TGTGCCTGGACCCCCTTCAAGGGGGTTTCCTACAATGAGCAGTTCTTC; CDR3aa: CAWTPFKGVSYNEQFF
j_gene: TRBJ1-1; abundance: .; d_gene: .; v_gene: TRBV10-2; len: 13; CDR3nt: TGCGCCAGCAGTGAGACAGATGAGACTGAAGCTTTCTTT; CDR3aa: CASSETDETEAFF
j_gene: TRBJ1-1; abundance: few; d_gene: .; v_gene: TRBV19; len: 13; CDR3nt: TGTGCCAGTAGGGCCAGTGGGAACACTGAAGCTTTCTTT; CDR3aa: CASRASGNTEAFF
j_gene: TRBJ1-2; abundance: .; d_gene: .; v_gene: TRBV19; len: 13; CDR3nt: TGTGCCAGTAGTTTGTTGTCGGGGGATGGCTACACCTTC; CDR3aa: CASSLLSGDGYTF
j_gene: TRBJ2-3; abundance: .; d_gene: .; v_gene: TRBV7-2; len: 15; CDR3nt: TGTGCCAGCAGCTTTTACGGGATCACCACAGATACGCAGTATTTT; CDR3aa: CASSFYGITTDTQYF
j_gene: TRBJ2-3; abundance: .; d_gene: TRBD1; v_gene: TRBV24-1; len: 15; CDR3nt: TGTGCCACCAGTCAACAGGGGCTAGGCACAGATACGCAGTATTTT; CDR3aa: CATSQQGLGTDTQYF
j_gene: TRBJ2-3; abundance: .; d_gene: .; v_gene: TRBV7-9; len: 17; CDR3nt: TGTGCCAGCAGCCAATCTATCGGGACTTCCTCTGTGGGTACGCAGTATTTT; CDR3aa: CASSQSIGTSSVGTQYF
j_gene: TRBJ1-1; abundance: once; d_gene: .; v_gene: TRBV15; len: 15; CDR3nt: TGTGCCACCAGCAGAGATGTCAGGGAGAACACTGAAGCTTTCTTT; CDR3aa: CATSRDVRENTEAFF
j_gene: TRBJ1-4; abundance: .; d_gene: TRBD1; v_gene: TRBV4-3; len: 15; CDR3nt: TGCGCCAGCAGCCGACTTACAGGGGTTGGTGAAAAACTGTTTTTT; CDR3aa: CASSRLTGVGEKLFF
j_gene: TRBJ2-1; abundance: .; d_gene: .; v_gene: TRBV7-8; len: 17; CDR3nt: TGTGCCAGCAGCTTAGTAGTTTCGGGAGTCTCCTACAATGAGCAGTTCTTC; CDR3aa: CASSLVVSGVSYNEQFF
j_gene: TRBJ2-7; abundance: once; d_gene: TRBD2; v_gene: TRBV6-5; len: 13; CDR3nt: TGTGCCAGCAGTTCGGCGGGAGGCTACGAGCAGTACTTC; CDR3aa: CASSSAGGYEQYF
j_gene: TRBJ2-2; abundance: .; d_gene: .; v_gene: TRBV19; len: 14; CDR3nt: TGTGCCAGTAGTTCCGGGTTACACACCGGGGAGCTGTTTTTT; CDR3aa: CASSSGLHTGELFF
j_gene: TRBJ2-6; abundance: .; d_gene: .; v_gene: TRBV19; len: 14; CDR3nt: TGTGCCACCCAAAGCCTCCTAGGGGCCAACGTCCTGACTTTC; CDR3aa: CATQSLLGANVLTF
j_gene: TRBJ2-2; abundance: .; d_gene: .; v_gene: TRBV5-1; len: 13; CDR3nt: TGCGCCAGCAGCAATCTAGAGGCCGGGGAGCTGTTTTTT; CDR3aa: CASSNLEAGELFF
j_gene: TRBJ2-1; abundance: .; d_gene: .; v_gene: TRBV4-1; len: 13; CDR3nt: TGCGCCAGCAGCCATTCTCTCAGAAATGAGCAGTTCTTC; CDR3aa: CASSHSLRNEQFF
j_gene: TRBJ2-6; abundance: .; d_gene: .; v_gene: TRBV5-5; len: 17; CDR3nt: TGTGCCAGCAGCTTGGAAGGGGCGAGCTCTGGGGCCAACGTCCTGACTTTC; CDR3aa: CASSLEGASSGANVLTF
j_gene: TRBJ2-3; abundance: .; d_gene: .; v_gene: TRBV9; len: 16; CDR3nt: TGTGCCAGCAGCGTAGTAGGGATAGCGGTGACAGATACGCAGTATTTT; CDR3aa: CASSVVGIAVTDTQYF
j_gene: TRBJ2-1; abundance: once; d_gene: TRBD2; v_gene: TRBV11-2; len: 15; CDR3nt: TGTGCCAGCAGCAGACTAGCGGGAGTTGGTAATGAGCAGTTCTTC; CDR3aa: CASSRLAGVGNEQFF